The rows below give T cell receptor beta chains drawn from one sample of a study of human T cells and chemical hapten exposure. Via MiXCR, TCRdb re-called the 5' RACE reads, giving one row per CDR3 protein. The sample has around 100,000 distinct CDR3 sequences, more than 15% seen once. The receptor source for this set is a human donor in good health. The CDR3 runs from the conserved cysteine through the conserved F or W. The order of the fields is J gene, V gene, D gene, clone size, CDR3 protein, CDR3 DNA. A D gene is named only where the DNA matches it firmly. Rows may omit the clone size; those that give it use once, few, many or a size class.

TRBJ1-2 TRBV24-1 NA many CATSDLDNYGYTF TGTGCCACCAGTGATTTGGACAACTATGGCTACACCTTC
TRBJ1-2 TRBV5-1 NA NA CASSLNPGTYGYTF TGCGCCAGCAGCTTGAATCCGGGAACCTATGGCTACACCTTC
TRBJ2-6 TRBV20-1 NA NA CSAREAGANVLTF TGCAGTGCTAGAGAAGCTGGGGCCAACGTCCTGACTTTC
TRBJ2-7 TRBV5-4 TRBD2 many CASSLGTSGVDIRYEQYF TGTGCCAGCAGCTTGGGGACTAGCGGGGTCGATATCAGGTACGAGCAGTACTTC
TRBJ2-1 TRBV29-1 TRBD2 few CSVTGTSGGDEQFF TGCAGCGTAACCGGGACTAGCGGCGGAGATGAGCAGTTCTTC
TRBJ1-2 TRBV7-2 TRBD1 NA CASSVAPRDSLRMGYGYTF TGTGCCAGCAGCGTAGCGCCCAGGGACAGTCTCAGGATGGGCTATGGCTACACCTTC
TRBJ1-2 TRBV4-1 NA few CASSQSGTPYGYTF TGCGCCAGCAGCCAATCCGGGACACCCTATGGCTACACCTTC
TRBJ1-1 TRBV9 NA NA CASSVVNRNTEAFF TGTGCCAGCAGCGTAGTTAACAGGAACACTGAAGCTTTCTTT
TRBJ2-7 TRBV28 TRBD2 few CASREGGRAYEQYF TGTGCCAGCCGGGAGGGCGGACGGGCCTACGAGCAGTACTTC
TRBJ2-3 TRBV7-9 NA few CASSPNSLSTDTQYF TGTGCCAGCAGCCCTAACTCCCTTAGCACAGATACGCAGTATTTT
TRBJ2-3 TRBV5-4 TRBD2 few CASSAGTSGRAGTDTQYF TGTGCCAGCAGCGCCGGGACTAGCGGGAGGGCCGGCACAGATACGCAGTATTTT
TRBJ1-6 TRBV2 NA few CASTERGRSYNSPLHF TGTGCCAGTACCGAGCGGGGCAGGTCCTATAATTCACCCCTCCACTTT
TRBJ1-2 TRBV28 TRBD1 NA CASSQGGASAGGYTF TGTGCCAGCAGTCAAGGGGGCGCCTCAGCTGGGGGCTACACCTTC
TRBJ2-3 TRBV3-1 NA NA CASSQSGLAIPSTDTQYF TGTGCCAGCAGCCAAAGCGGACTCGCCATCCCTAGCACAGATACGCAGTATTTT
TRBJ1-1 TRBV29-1 NA many CSVDRNTEAFF TGCAGCGTTGACAGGAACACTGAAGCTTTCTTT
TRBJ2-3 TRBV20-1 NA few CSASVPGPITADTQYF TGCAGTGCTAGCGTTCCGGGACCCATTACGGCAGATACGCAGTATTTT
TRBJ2-4 TRBV29-1 TRBD1 NA CSVEDRDRAKNIQYF TGCAGCGTTGAAGATCGGGACAGGGCCAAAAACATTCAGTACTTC
TRBJ2-1 TRBV12-3/TRBV12-4 NA NA CATLPRGRSLFF TGTGCCACACTACCCAGGGGTCGCTCTTTATTCTTC
TRBJ2-1 TRBV3-1 TRBD2 NA CASSLSGLASNEQFF TGTGCCAGCAGCCTTTCGGGACTAGCGAGCAATGAGCAGTTCTTC
TRBJ2-3 TRBV29-1 TRBD2 few CSAGAGAADTQYF TGCAGCGCCGGAGCGGGAGCCGCAGATACGCAGTATTTT
TRBJ1-6 TRBV28 TRBD1 NA CASRTGGKNSPLHF TGTGCCAGCAGAACAGGGGGCAAGAATTCACCCCTCCACTTT
TRBJ2-7 TRBV15 NA few CATSRDSGLNLYEQYF TGTGCCACCAGCAGAGATTCAGGACTAAACCTTTACGAGCAGTACTTC
TRBJ2-1 TRBV7-2 TRBD2 few CASSGAGGYNEQFF TGTGCCAGCAGCGGAGCGGGAGGGTACAATGAGCAGTTCTTC
TRBJ2-5 TRBV9 TRBD2 NA CASSVAGTSGQETQYF TGTGCCAGCAGCGTAGCCGGGACTAGCGGCCAAGAGACCCAGTACTTC
TRBJ2-7 TRBV18 NA NA CASSRTSPYYEQYF TGTGCCAGCTCCCGTACGTCACCTTACTACGAGCAGTACTTC
TRBJ2-7 TRBV12-3/TRBV12-4 NA NA CASSWSSQYEQYF TGTGCCAGCAGTTGGTCTAGCCAGTACGAGCAGTACTTC
TRBJ2-2 TRBV28 NA few CASTPGTGELFF TGTGCCAGCACCCCAGGGACCGGGGAGCTGTTTTTT
TRBJ2-7 TRBV6-6 TRBD2 few CASRRGGFNEQYF TGTGCCAGCCGCCGGGGGGGGTTCAACGAGCAGTACTTC
TRBJ2-3 TRBV28 NA NA CASSGASANTDTQYF TGTGCCAGCAGTGGGGCCTCAGCAAACACAGATACGCAGTATTTT
TRBJ2-5 TRBV4-1 TRBD2 NA CASSQGTSVDLETQYF TGCGCCAGCAGCCAAGGGACTAGCGTAGATTTGGAGACCCAGTACTTC
TRBJ2-1 TRBV9 NA NA CASSVGTEQFF TGTGCCAGCAGCGTAGGTACTGAGCAGTTCTTC
TRBJ1-1 TRBV12-3/TRBV12-4 NA NA CASSLALTEDLWNTEAFF TGTGCCAGCAGTTTAGCGCTCACGGAGGACCTATGGAACACTGAAGCTTTCTTT
TRBJ1-1 TRBV18 TRBD1 NA CASSPYIGQGDPEAFF TGTGCCAGCTCACCTTATATAGGACAGGGCGACCCTGAAGCTTTCTTT
TRBJ2-1 TRBV24-1 TRBD1 few CATSNHDRDNEQFF TGTGCCACCAGCAATCATGACAGGGACAATGAGCAGTTCTTC
TRBJ2-6 TRBV28 NA NA CASSNRGFGGPGSGANVLTF TGTGCCAGCAGCAATCGGGGTTTCGGGGGGCCGGGCTCTGGGGCCAACGTCCTGACTTTC
TRBJ2-5 TRBV5-1 TRBD1 NA CASSGGQPEETQYF TGCGCCAGCAGCGGGGGACAGCCCGAAGAGACCCAGTACTTC
TRBJ1-1 TRBV29-1 NA few CSVGGKGNTEAFF TGCAGCGTTGGGGGGAAAGGGAACACTGAAGCTTTCTTT
TRBJ2-3 TRBV4-1 NA NA CASSSQLAATDTQYF TGCGCCAGCAGCTCTCAACTAGCTGCGACAGATACGCAGTATTTT
TRBJ2-5 TRBV20-1 NA NA CSAREPRGEGETQYF TGCAGTGCTAGAGAGCCGAGGGGGGAGGGAGAGACCCAGTACTTC
TRBJ1-2 TRBV2 NA NA CASSEAQVGVGESNGYTF TGTGCCAGCAGTGAAGCGCAAGTCGGTGTTGGGGAAAGCAATGGCTACACCTTC
TRBJ2-7 TRBV3-1 TRBD2 few CASSIVTGLAGDNEQYF TGTGCCAGCAGCATAGTTACCGGACTAGCGGGAGATAACGAGCAGTACTTC
TRBJ2-3 TRBV4-1 TRBD2 NA CASSQPGLAGLKSSTDTQYF TGCGCCAGCAGCCAGCCGGGACTAGCGGGCCTAAAATCTAGCACAGATACGCAGTATTTT
TRBJ1-1 TRBV7-9 NA NA CASSLGAAQNTEAFF TGTGCCAGCAGCTTAGGAGCCGCGCAGAACACTGAAGCTTTCTTT
TRBJ2-3 TRBV29-1 NA NA CSVGGQDTQYF TGCAGCGTTGGTGGTCAAGATACGCAGTATTTT
TRBJ1-1 TRBV3-1 NA NA CASSQQLNTEAFF TGTGCCAGCAGCCAACAGTTGAACACTGAAGCTTTCTTT
TRBJ2-2 TRBV15 TRBD1 few CATSRDLGQGLTGELFF TGTGCCACCAGCAGAGATCTAGGACAGGGTCTCACCGGGGAGCTGTTTTTT
TRBJ2-7 TRBV6-5 TRBD2 NA CASSATRPGLAGGEQYF TGTGCCAGCAGCGCCACCCGCCCTGGACTAGCGGGAGGGGAGCAGTACTTC
TRBJ1-5 TRBV20-1 NA many CSASRGNEPQHF TGCAGTGCTAGTAGGGGGAACGAGCCCCAGCATTTT
TRBJ1-2 TRBV7-8 TRBD1 few CASSPTGARYGYTF TGTGCCAGCAGCCCTACAGGGGCTCGGTATGGCTACACCTTC
TRBJ1-1 TRBV6-5 NA NA CASSRAGTPNTEAFF TGTGCCAGCAGCCGCGCCGGGACACCGAACACTGAAGCTTTCTTT
TRBJ1-2 TRBV5-6 TRBD1 NA CASSYRDRGLPNYGYTF TGTGCCAGCAGCTACCGGGACAGGGGCCTCCCCAACTATGGCTACACCTTC
TRBJ1-1 TRBV10-3 TRBD1 NA CAISGTGGEGAFF TGTGCCATCAGTGGGACAGGGGGCGAAGGGGCTTTCTTT
TRBJ1-1 TRBV6-1 NA few CASRGGGWVEAFF TGTGCCAGCAGAGGAGGGGGGTGGGTTGAAGCTTTCTTT
TRBJ2-7 TRBV28 NA NA CASSGGVVQYF TGTGCCAGCAGCGGTGGGGTAGTGCAGTACTTC
TRBJ1-1 TRBV29-1 NA NA CSVARATEAFF TGCAGCGTTGCCAGGGCCACTGAAGCTTTCTTT
TRBJ1-1 TRBV30 NA NA CAWGKKAEAFF TGTGCCTGGGGGAAAAAAGCTGAAGCTTTCTTT
TRBJ2-1 TRBV6-5 TRBD2 NA CASSSSAGKVNEQFF TGTGCCAGCAGTTCCTCAGCGGGAAAGGTAAATGAGCAGTTCTTC
TRBJ2-3 TRBV12-3/TRBV12-4 NA NA CASRLGGSTDTQYF TGTGCCAGCAGACTAGGGGGGTCCACAGATACGCAGTATTTT
TRBJ1-5 TRBV5-1 NA few CASSLVVGQPQHF TGCGCCAGCAGCTTGGTGGTAGGTCAGCCCCAGCATTTT